The sequence of this T cell receptor beta chain was determined in a study of CD8 T cells in ankylosing spondylitis. Study-wide results and caveats: Seemingly characteristic of ankylosing spondylitis blood was a TCR beta motif consisting of eight highly homologous variants.

Details on this clonotype: The antigen remains undetermined.

Libraries of TCR beta came from quantitative 5'-RACE with molecular barcodes. MiXCR was run by TCRdb on the 5' RACE reads, yielding one entry per CDR3 protein. The sample comprises fewer than 200,000 distinct CDR3 sequences, around 17% of which are singletons, and about 8.3% rests with the top ten. The sequencing input was blood, either unsorted or a sorted T cell fraction (not recorded which). This receptor was taken from a male donor with ankylosing spondylitis or in good health (not recorded which).

The CDR3 region has the DNA TGCGCCAGCAGCCGTTCCGGGACTAGCGGGGACAATGAGCAGTTCTTC. Protein sequence: CASSRSGTSGDNEQFF. The chain combines TRBV5-1 with TRBJ2-1; TRBD2 matches 13 bases. Germline V lookup: CDR1 SGHRS, CDR2 YFSETQ. The CDR3 has 16 residues. The junction had 6 bases not matched to a gene; V was cut back by 4 bases and J by 5 bases.